What follows describes a single TCR beta chain. The CDR3 sequence is 15 residues long. Germline-derived CDR1 and CDR2 are MNHEY and SMNVEV (reference sequence). PCR amplification relied on 60 Vbeta primers (plus 13 Jbeta primers). Produced via immunoSEQ multiplex PCR; TCRdb's table is partial and in-frame only. The repertoire holds some 170,000 clones, 70% to 85% seen once, with under 2.5% in the top ten. Nominally healthy donors were sampled, though unrecorded immune exposures were likely. This record belongs to a study of cytomegalovirus exposure and HLA in healthy donors. The chain employs TRBV27 and TRBJ2-5; 8 bases match TRBD1. The J call may be faulty, since TRBJ2-7 better matches the DNA end. This TCR was recovered from a man aged 35 to 55 in good health and CMV-seronegative. Sequencing input: PBMCs. The CDR3 DNA follows: TGTGCCAGCAGCCGACGACAGGGGTCAACCTACGAGCAGTACTTC. As protein: CASSRRQGSTYEQYF.